This TCR beta chain derives from a study of beta chain features in type 1 diabetes. On the study more broadly: The samples had more than 95 million sorted cells examined in all.

As for this clone: Its antigen is undetermined.

J gave up 7 bases and V 4 bases, and 4 bases lay outside the gene matches. This CDR3 contains 14 residues. The germline V gene encodes CDR1 KGHSH and CDR2 LQKENI. Isolated RNA was reverse transcribed in full, so expressed TCRB transcripts were sequenced. Sequencing of naive, central memory and regulatory T cell samples gave an average of about 3.9 million reads. Produced via immunoSEQ multiplex PCR; TCRdb's table is partial and in-frame only. This repertoire shows fewer than 450,000 clones, 13% found once; its top ten account for roughly 0.015%. Study-level results: A cDNA-based sequencing approach could over-represent cells with high TCR expression. Type 1 diabetes patients had moderately but significantly shorter TCRB CDR3s in all four CD4+ subsets.

The J gene is TRBJ1-4, the V gene TRBV18; 9 bases agree with TRBD1. Specimen: naive CD4+ T cells from blood. The receptor was isolated from a woman aged 18-35 years with type 1 diabetes. CDR3 residues: CASSQQGALEKLFF. CDR3 nucleotide sequence: TGTGCCAGCTCACAACAGGGGGCGCTTGAAAAACTGTTTTTT.